One and the same sample provided the 13 T cell receptor beta chains below, sequenced in a study of T cell repertoires in cytomegalovirus infection. TCRdb itself ran the reads through MiXCR, one entry per CDR3 protein. The sample lists approximately 500,000 distinct CDR3 sequences; approximately 15% were seen once. Sequencing input: CD8+ T cells from PBMCs. These receptors were obtained from a human donor in good health (CMV status not recorded). Some clones in this sample may be carry-over from other donors' samples.

This clonotype came up a few times. This chain joins TRBV28 and TRBJ2-7; maybe TRBD1 (6 bases). Germline CDR1 reads MDHEN; CDR2 reads SYDVKM. Deletions cut 6 bases from V and 4 bases from J, with 28 bases between. The CDR3 has 18 amino acids. CDR3 loop: CASRTPRAGAATGYEQYF. The DNA of the CDR3 is TGTGCCAGCAGAACTCCCCGAGCAGGGGCCGCCACGGGGTACGAGCAGTACTTC.

The table lists this clonotype with many counts. The V call is TRBV7-9, the J call TRBJ1-2; TRBD1 aligns across 10 bases. V lost 3 bases to trimming and J lost 4 bases; unmatched junction nucleotides: 5. This CDR3 region has 15 residues. From germline, CDR1 is SEHNR and CDR2 FQNEAQ (reference sequence). The CDR3 spells CASSLGTGDSYGYTF. As DNA, the CDR3 is TGTGCCAGCAGCTTGGGGACAGGGGATTCCTATGGCTACACCTTC.

CDR3 loop: CASSEGQQAFF. The CDR3 DNA is TGTGCCAGCAGCGAGGGCCAACAAGCTTTCTTT. The rearrangement joins TRBV7-3 to TRBJ1-1; no clear D gene. The CDR3 totals 11 residues. The germline CDR1 and CDR2 sequences are SGHTA and FQGTGA. V was shortened by 5 bases and J by 9 bases, with 10 bases between the two germline ends.

This clonotype was detected a few times. V is TRBV4-1 and J is TRBJ2-1; 13 bases are a match to TRBD2. Germline CDR1 MGHRA, CDR2 YSYEKL. The trim removed 6 bases at V and 6 bases at J, leaving 2 bases unmatched. CDR3 size: 14 residues. In nucleotides, the CDR3 is TGCGCCAGCAGGAGACTAGCGGGAGGCAATGAGCAGTTCTTC. Translating gives CASRRLAGGNEQFF.

The V gene is TRBV6-2 or TRBV6-3, the J gene TRBJ1-2; D is undetermined. V lost 2 bases and J lost 5, with 6 bases in between. Germline CDR1 MNHEY, CDR2 SVGEGT. The CDR3 has 12 residues. The DNA for the CDR3 is TGTGCCAGCAGTTACAGAGTATATGGCTACACCTTC. This sequence encodes CASSYRVYGYTF.

This clonotype was found a few times. CDR3 in amino acids: CASSPGAGQETQYF. CDR3 nucleotides: TGCGCCAGCAGTCCCGGGGCGGGACAAGAGACCCAGTACTTC. This chain uses TRBV4-1 with TRBJ2-5, with a tentative D call TRBD2 (6 bases). Germline assignment: CDR1 MGHRA and CDR2 YSYEKL. CDR3 length: 14 amino acids. V lost 6 bases to trimming and J lost 2 bases, with 13 bases between them.

The chain carries TRBV2 and TRBJ2-7; tentative D call: TRBD2 (6 bases). V was trimmed by 3 bases and J by 6 bases, leaving 9 bases between them. The CDR3 has 12 amino acids. Looked up from germline, CDR1 is SNHLY and CDR2 is FYNNEI. The CDR3 protein is CASSEVGLEQYF. Here the CDR3 DNA reads TGTGCCAGCAGTGAGGTGGGACTCGAGCAGTACTTC.

Remarks on this clonotype: Because it lacks the conserved phenylalanine or tryptophan at the end, this CDR3 is likely a read error. This chain joins TRBV6-5 and TRBJ2-1; TRBD2 agrees at 10 bases. This CDR3 has 19 amino acids. V was pared by 5 bases and J by 4 bases, with 17 bases of the junction left unmatched. The germline V gene has CDR1 MNHEY and CDR2 SVGAGI. The CDR3 DNA sequence: TGTGCCAGCAGTCGATATTCTCCTTCTAGCGGGGGCCGATACAATGAGCAGTTCTTA. Amino acids: CASSRYSPSSGGRYNEQFL.

In this sample, this clonotype turned up a few times. The gene calls are TRBV29-1 and TRBJ2-6; perhaps D is TRBD1 or TRBD2 (5 bases each). This CDR3 contains 19 residues. The germline V gene has CDR1 SQVTM and CDR2 ANQGSEA. Trimming took 7 bases from V and 1 from J, leaving 26 bases between them. CDR3 coding DNA: TGCAGCGAGACCCCCCGGGACCTTCGACCCCCTTCTGGGGCCAACGTCCTGACTTTC. Its protein product is CSETPRDLRPPSGANVLTF.

The table lists this clonotype with many counts. The chain couples TRBV19 to TRBJ1-4; TRBD1 might be the D (5 bases). CDR3 length: 15 residues. The V gene's germline CDR1 is LNHDA and CDR2 SQIVND (reference sequence). With 6 bases removed from V and 0 bases from J, the gap between germline ends came to 11 bases. This CDR3 is CASRPDSATNEKLFF. The CDR3 bases are TGTGCCAGTAGACCCGACAGTGCAACTAATGAAAAACTGTTTTTT. Looking up the rest from reference TRBV19 and TRBJ1-4 gives the full variable domain: DGGITQSPKYLFRKEGQNVTLSCEQNLNHDAMYWYRQDPGQGLRLIYYSQIVNDFQKGDIAEGYSVSREKKESFPLTVTSAQKNPTAFYLCASRPDSATNEKLFFGSGTQLSVL.

Many counts were recorded for this clonotype. The chain uses TRBV28 and TRBJ2-6; a possible D gene is TRBD1 (5 bases). In germline, CDR1 is MDHEN, CDR2 SYDVKM. The CDR3 is made up of 15 amino acids. V dropped 6 bases and J dropped 2 bases, with 11 bases sitting between them. CDR3 nucleotide sequence: TGTGCCAGCAGCCTTGGGGCGCCTGGGGCCAACGTCCTGACTTTC. It specifies CASSLGAPGANVLTF.

Here the CDR3 reads CASSLTDSYPNTEAFF. The CDR3 coding sequence is TGCGCCAGCAGCTTAACCGACAGCTACCCGAACACTGAAGCTTTCTTT. J is TRBJ1-1 and V is TRBV5-1; D may be TRBD1 (5 bases). The germline V and J ends were trimmed by 2 bases and 1 base, with 15 bases remaining between them. CDR1 and CDR2 from the germline V gene are SGHRS and YFSETQ. The CDR3 has 16 amino acids.

This clonotype was picked up a small number of times. The chain links TRBV6-5 to TRBJ2-3; no firm D call. The CDR3 runs 14 residues. The germline V gene has CDR1 MNHEY and CDR2 SVGAGI. V lost 2 bases, J lost 2 bases, and 8 bases lay in between. The CDR3: CASSYRGPTDTQYF. The DNA for the CDR3 is TGTGCCAGCAGTTACCGCGGACCCACAGATACGCAGTATTTT.